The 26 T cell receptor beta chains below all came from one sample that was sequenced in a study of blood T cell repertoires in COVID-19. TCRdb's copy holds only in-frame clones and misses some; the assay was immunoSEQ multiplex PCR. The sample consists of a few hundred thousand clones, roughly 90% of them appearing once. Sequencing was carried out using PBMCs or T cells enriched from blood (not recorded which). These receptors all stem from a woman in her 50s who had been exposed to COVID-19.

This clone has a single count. This CDR3 is CATSRGTGGNTEAFF. The CDR3, as DNA: TGTGCCACCAGCAGGGGGACAGGGGGGAACACTGAAGCTTTCTTT. This sequence joins TRBV15 and TRBJ1-1; TRBD1 agrees at 11 bases. The CDR3 has 15 residues. Looked up from germline, CDR1 is LNHNV and CDR2 is YYDKDF (reference sequence). V shed 3 bases and J 1 base; nucleotides not matched to a gene: 1. Combining the CDR3 with reference TRBV15 and TRBJ1-1 gives the whole variable domain DAMVIQNPRYQVTQFGKPVTLSCSQTLNHNVMYWYQQKSSQAPKLLFHYYDKDFNNEADTPDNFQSRRPNTSFCFLDIRSPGLGDTAMYLCATSRGTGGNTEAFFGQGTRLTVV.

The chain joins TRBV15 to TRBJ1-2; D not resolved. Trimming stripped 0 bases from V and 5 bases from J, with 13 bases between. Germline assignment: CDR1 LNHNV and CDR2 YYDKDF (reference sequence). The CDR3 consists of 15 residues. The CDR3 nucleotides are TGTGCCACCAGCAGAGATAATATGGGAGTATATGGCTACACCTTC. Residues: CATSRDNMGVYGYTF.

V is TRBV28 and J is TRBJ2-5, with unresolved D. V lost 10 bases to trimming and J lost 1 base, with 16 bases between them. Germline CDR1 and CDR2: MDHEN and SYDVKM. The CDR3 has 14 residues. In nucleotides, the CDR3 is TGTGCCATCTCCTCGACCGACACCCAAGAGACCCAGTACTTC. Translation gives CAISSTDTQETQYF.

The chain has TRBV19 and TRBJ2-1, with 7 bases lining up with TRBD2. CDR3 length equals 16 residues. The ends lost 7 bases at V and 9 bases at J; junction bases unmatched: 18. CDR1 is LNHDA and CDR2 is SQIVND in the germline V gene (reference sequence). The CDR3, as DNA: TGTGCCAGTACCTCACGGGCGGGGGTCAAGGATGGTGAGCAGTTCTTC. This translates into CASTSRAGVKDGEQFF.

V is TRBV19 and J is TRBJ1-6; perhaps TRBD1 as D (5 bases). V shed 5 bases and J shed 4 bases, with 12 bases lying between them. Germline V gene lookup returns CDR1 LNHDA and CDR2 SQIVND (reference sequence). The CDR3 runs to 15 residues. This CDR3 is CASSFDSSYNSPLHF. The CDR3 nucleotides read TGTGCCAGTAGTTTCGACAGTTCTTATAATTCACCCCTCCACTTT.

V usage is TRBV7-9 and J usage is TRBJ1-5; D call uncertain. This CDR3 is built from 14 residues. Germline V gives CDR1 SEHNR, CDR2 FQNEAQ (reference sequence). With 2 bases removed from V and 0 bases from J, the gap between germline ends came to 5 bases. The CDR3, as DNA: TGTGCCAGCAGCTTATCGAGTAGCAATCAGCCCCAGCATTTT. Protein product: CASSLSSSNQPQHF.

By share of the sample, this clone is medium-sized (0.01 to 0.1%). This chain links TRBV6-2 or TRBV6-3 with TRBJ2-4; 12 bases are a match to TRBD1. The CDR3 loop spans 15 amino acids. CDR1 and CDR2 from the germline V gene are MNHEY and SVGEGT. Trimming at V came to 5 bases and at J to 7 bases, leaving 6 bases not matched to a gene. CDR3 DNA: TGTGCCAGCAGTGCGGGGACAGGGGGCGTCAACATTCAGTACTTC. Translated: CASSAGTGGVNIQYF.

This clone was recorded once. The CDR3 coding sequence is TGTGCCAGCAGCTCCCGGGACAGGGTATACGAGCAGTACTTC. Translated: CASSSRDRVYEQYF. This chain links TRBV5-4 with TRBJ2-7; 9 nucleotides line up with TRBD1. This CDR3 contains 14 residues. CDR1 is SGHNT, CDR2 YYREEE, per germline (reference sequence). V was pared by 3 bases and J by 4 bases, with 5 bases of the junction left unmatched.

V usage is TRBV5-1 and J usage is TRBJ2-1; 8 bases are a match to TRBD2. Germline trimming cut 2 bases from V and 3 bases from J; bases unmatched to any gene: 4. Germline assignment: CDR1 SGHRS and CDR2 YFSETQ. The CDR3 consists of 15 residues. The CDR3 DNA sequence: TGCGCCAGCAGCTTAGGCGGGGGGATCTACAATGAGCAGTTCTTC. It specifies CASSLGGGIYNEQFF.

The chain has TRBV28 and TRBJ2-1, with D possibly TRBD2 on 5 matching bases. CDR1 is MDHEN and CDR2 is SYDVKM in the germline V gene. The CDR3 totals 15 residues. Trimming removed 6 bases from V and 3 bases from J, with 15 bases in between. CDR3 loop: CASSDLSRDYNEQFF. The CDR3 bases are TGTGCCAGCAGCGACTTAAGCCGGGACTACAATGAGCAGTTCTTC.

CDR3 protein: CASSSRTEAFF. The CDR3 nucleotides are TGTGCCAGCAGTTCGAGGACTGAAGCTTTCTTT. The chain has TRBV28 and TRBJ1-1; no clear D. V was cut by 4 bases and J by 5 bases, with 5 bases left in between. The CDR3 is 11 amino acids. Per germline, CDR1 MDHEN and CDR2 SYDVKM.

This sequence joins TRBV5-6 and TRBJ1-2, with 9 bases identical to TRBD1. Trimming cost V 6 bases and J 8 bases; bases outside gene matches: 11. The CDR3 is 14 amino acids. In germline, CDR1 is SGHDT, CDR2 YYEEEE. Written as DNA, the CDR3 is TGTGCCAGCACCTCGGACAGGGGTGGACGCGGCTACACCTTC. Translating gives CASTSDRGGRGYTF. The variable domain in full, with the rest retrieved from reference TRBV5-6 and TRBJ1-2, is DAGVTQSPTHLIKTRGQQVTLRCSPKSGHDTVSWYQQALGQGPQFIFQYYEEEERQRGNFPDRFSGHQFPNYSSELNVNALLLGDSALYLCASTSDRGGRGYTFGSGTRLTVV.

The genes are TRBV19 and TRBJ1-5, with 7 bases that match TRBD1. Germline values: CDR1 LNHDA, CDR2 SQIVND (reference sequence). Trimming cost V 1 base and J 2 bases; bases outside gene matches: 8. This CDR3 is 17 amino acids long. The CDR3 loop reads CASSIGTGQNRNQPQHF. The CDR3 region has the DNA TGTGCCAGTAGTATAGGGACGGGACAGAATCGCAATCAGCCCCAGCATTTT.

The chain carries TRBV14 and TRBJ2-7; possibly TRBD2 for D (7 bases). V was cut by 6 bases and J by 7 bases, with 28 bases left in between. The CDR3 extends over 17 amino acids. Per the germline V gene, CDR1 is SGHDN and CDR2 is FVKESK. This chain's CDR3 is CASSPRNTGYSAGEQYF. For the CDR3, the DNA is TGTGCCAGCAGTCCGAGAAATACAGGGTATTCAGCGGGAGAGCAGTACTTC. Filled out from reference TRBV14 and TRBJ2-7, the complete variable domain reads EAGVTQFPSHSVIEKGQTVTLRCDPISGHDNLYWYRRVMGKEIKFLLHFVKESKQDESGMPNNRFLAERTGGTYSTLKVQPAELEDSGVYFCASSPRNTGYSAGEQYFGPGTRLTVT.

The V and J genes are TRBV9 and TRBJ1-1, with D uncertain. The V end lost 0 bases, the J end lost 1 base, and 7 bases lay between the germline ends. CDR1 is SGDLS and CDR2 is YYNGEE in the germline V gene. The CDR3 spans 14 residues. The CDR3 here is CASSVDGSNTEAFF. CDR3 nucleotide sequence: TGTGCCAGCAGCGTAGATGGCTCGAACACTGAAGCTTTCTTT.

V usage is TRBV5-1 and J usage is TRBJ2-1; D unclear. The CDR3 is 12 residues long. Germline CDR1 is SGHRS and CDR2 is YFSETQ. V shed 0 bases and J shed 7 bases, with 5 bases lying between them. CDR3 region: CASSLGLNEQFF. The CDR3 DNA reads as TGCGCCAGCAGCTTGGGTCTAAATGAGCAGTTCTTC.

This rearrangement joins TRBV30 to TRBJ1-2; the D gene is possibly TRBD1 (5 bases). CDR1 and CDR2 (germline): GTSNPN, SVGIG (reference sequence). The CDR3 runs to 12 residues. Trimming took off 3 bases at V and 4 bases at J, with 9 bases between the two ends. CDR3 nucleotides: TGTGCCTGGAGCCACGGGGGCTATGGCTACACCTTC. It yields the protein CAWSHGGYGYTF.

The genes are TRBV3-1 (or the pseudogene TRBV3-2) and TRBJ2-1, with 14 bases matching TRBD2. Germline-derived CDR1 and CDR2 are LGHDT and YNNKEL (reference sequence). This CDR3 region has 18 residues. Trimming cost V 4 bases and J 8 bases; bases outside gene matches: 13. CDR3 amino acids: CASSLTSGGVQQVDEQFF. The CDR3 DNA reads TGTGCCAGCAGCCTGACTAGCGGGGGGGTACAGCAAGTGGATGAGCAGTTCTTC.

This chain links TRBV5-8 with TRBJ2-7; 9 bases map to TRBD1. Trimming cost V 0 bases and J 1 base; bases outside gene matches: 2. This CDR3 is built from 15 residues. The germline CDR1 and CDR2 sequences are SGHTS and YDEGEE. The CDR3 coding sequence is TGTGCCAGCAGCTTGGGGACAGGGGCTTCCTACGAGCAGTACTTC. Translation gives CASSLGTGASYEQYF. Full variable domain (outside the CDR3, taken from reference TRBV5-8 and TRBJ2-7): EAGVTQSPTHLIKTRGQQATLRCSPISGHTSVYWYQQALGLGLQFLLWYDEGEERNRGNFPPRFSGRQFPNYSSELNVNALELEDSALYLCASSLGTGASYEQYFGPGTRLTVT.

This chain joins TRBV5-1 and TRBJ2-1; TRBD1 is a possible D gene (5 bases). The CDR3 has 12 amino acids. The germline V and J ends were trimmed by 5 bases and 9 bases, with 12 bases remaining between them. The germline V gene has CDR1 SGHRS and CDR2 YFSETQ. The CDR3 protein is CASRFVDTEQFF. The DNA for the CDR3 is TGCGCCAGCAGGTTCGTGGACACTGAGCAGTTCTTC.

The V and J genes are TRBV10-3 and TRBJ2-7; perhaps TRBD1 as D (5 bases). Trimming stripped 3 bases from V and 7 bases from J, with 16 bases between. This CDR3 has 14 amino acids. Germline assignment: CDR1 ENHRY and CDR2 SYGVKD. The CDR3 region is CAISETRPGWEQYF. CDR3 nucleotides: TGTGCCATCAGTGAAACCAGGCCAGGGTGGGAGCAGTACTTC.

The chain's CDR3 is CASSFGTRTSTHEQFF. For the CDR3, the DNA is TGTGCCAGCAGCTTTGGTACCCGGACTAGCACCCATGAGCAGTTCTTC. J is TRBJ2-1 and V is TRBV5-8; 8 nucleotides line up with TRBD2. Per germline, CDR1 SGHTS and CDR2 YDEGEE. The CDR3 has 16 amino acids. The ends lost 2 bases at V and 8 bases at J; junction bases unmatched: 12.

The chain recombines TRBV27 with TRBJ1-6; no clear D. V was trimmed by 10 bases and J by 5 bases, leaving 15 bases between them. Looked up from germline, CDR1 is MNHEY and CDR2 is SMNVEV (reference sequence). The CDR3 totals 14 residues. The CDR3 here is CATQFAQNNSPLHF. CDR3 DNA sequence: TGTGCCACCCAGTTTGCCCAGAATAATTCACCCCTCCACTTT.

This chain's CDR3 is CASTAEVLGNTIYF. DNA for the CDR3: TGTGCCAGCACCGCCGAGGTGCTTGGAAACACCATATATTTT. The chain recombines TRBV3-1 (or the pseudogene TRBV3-2) with TRBJ1-3; D not certain. CDR3 length: 14 amino acids. The V end lost 7 bases, the J end lost 3 bases, and 13 bases lay between the germline ends. Germline CDR1 is LGHDT and CDR2 is YNNKEL (reference sequence).

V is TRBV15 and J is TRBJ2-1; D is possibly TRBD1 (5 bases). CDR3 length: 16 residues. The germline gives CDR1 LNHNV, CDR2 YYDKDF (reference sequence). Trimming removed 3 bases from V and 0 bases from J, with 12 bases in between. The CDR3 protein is CATSRTDIYSYNEQFF. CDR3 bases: TGTGCCACCAGCAGGACGGACATTTACTCCTACAATGAGCAGTTCTTC.

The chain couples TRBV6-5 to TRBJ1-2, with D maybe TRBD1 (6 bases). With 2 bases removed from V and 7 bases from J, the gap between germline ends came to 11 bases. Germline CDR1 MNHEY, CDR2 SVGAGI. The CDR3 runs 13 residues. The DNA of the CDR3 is TGTGCCAGCAGTTACAGTCAGGGGATTGGCTACACCTTC. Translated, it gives CASSYSQGIGYTF.